The 18 T cell receptor beta chains given below trace back to one sample, sequenced in a study of spatial heterogeneity in lung cancer. TCRdb recomputed calls from the 5' RACE reads with MiXCR, one row per CDR3 protein. The sample shows around 45,000 distinct CDR3 sequences, about 11% of them seen only once. Time point meaning: sample taken at primary tumor resection. Tumor, nontumor lung or frozen PBMC supplied whole RNA, sequenced without sorting. Sample: PBMCs, taken at surgery. The source is a female donor with early-stage non-small cell lung cancer.

V is TRBV7-9 and J is TRBJ2-1, with a weak D call TRBD1 (6 bases). Trimming took 3 bases from V and 2 from J, leaving 14 bases between them. Germline CDR1 and CDR2: SEHNR and FQNEAQ (reference sequence). This CDR3 is 16 amino acids long. Here the CDR3 DNA reads TGTGCCAGCAGCTTCCGCCCGACAGGTCCCTACAATGAGCAGTTCTTC. It yields the protein CASSFRPTGPYNEQFF.

The chain is built from TRBV19 and TRBJ1-5, with D possibly matching TRBD1 (6 bases). The germline V gene encodes CDR1 LNHDA and CDR2 SQIVND (reference sequence). The germline V and J ends were trimmed by 5 bases and 5 bases, with 19 bases remaining between them. The CDR3 runs 16 residues. The CDR3 coding sequence is TGTGCCAGTAGTCTGCGGGGTGCGACAGGACATCAGCCCCAGCATTTT. It is translated as CASSLRGATGHQPQHF.

CDR3: CASSHQEGSEAFF. The CDR3 DNA follows: TGCGCCAGCAGCCATCAGGAGGGTTCGGAAGCTTTCTTT. This chain joins TRBV5-1 and TRBJ1-1; no reliable D call. V was pared by 4 bases and J by 8 bases, with 15 bases between. The CDR3 spans 13 residues. Per the germline V gene, CDR1 is SGHRS and CDR2 is YFSETQ.

The rearrangement joins TRBV18 to TRBJ1-3; D is possibly TRBD1 (6 bases). Germline lookup yields CDR1 KGHSH and CDR2 LQKENI. V was cut by 2 bases and J by 5 bases, with 13 bases left in between. This CDR3 has 15 amino acids. The CDR3 DNA is TGTGCCAGCTCACCAGGCGGGACAAGGAGAAACACCATATATTTT. The encoded protein is CASSPGGTRRNTIYF.

This clonotype was seen ten or more times. V is TRBV7-9 and J is TRBJ1-1; possible D gene TRBD1, 5 bases. Germline V gene sequence: CDR1 SEHNR, CDR2 FQNEAQ (reference sequence). Trimming stripped 1 base from V and 0 bases from J, with 12 bases between. The CDR3 is 16 amino acids. In DNA, the CDR3 is TGTGCCAGCAGCTTAGGCCATCGGGGGATGAACACTGAAGCTTTCTTT. As protein: CASSLGHRGMNTEAFF.

This clonotype was observed many times. Mismatch with germline at one junction end may stem from a read error. In nucleotides, the CDR3 is TGCAGCGTAGAAGTGATACAGGGTGAAGCTTTCTTT. Translation: CSVEVIQGEAFF. This chain uses TRBV29-1 with TRBJ1-1, with a tentative D call TRBD1 (6 bases). Germline loops: CDR1 SQVTM, CDR2 ANQGSEA. The CDR3 covers 12 residues.

The chain has TRBV27 and TRBJ2-1; 8 nucleotides agree with TRBD2. The CDR3 sequence is 13 residues long. Looked up from germline, CDR1 is MNHEY and CDR2 is SMNVEV (reference sequence). The trim removed 5 bases at V and 5 bases at J, leaving 2 bases unmatched. The CDR3 is CASSHGGDNEQFF. The DNA for the CDR3 is TGTGCCAGCAGTCACGGGGGGGACAATGAGCAGTTCTTC.

This clonotype was counted only a few times. In nucleotides, the CDR3 is TGTGCCAGCAGCTTAGACCGACAGGTGGCGAGGGGAACCCAGTACTTC. It encodes CASSLDRQVARGTQYF. V gene TRBV7-2 combines with J gene TRBJ2-5, with a weak D call TRBD1 (6 bases). V was pared by 1 base and J by 8 bases, with 20 bases between. The CDR3 consists of 16 residues. Germline V lookup: CDR1 SGHTA, CDR2 FQGNSA.

This clonotype was observed a few times. The chain uses TRBV21-1 and TRBJ1-6; the D call in the table, TRBD1, was not verified against the DNA. TRBV21-1 is labeled a pseudogene. The CDR3 length is 18 residues. This CDR3 reads CARGLTRTAGLINSPLHF. The CDR3 nucleotides are TGTGCCAGAGGTCTGACTCGGACAGCCGGACTTATTAATTCACCCCTCCACTTT.

This clonotype was seen many times. The chain carries TRBV4-3 and TRBJ1-4, with TRBD1 matching over 7 bases. There are 17 residues in the CDR3. The junction had 9 bases not matched to a gene; V was cut back by 0 bases and J by 5 bases. Per the germline V gene, CDR1 is LGHNA and CDR2 is YSLEER. The CDR3 sequence is CASSQEGQLLANEKLFF. The CDR3 DNA follows: TGCGCCAGCAGCCAAGAGGGACAGTTATTAGCGAATGAAAAACTGTTTTTT.

This chain uses TRBV2 with TRBJ2-7; the D gene is possibly TRBD1 (6 bases). V gave up 4 bases and J gave up 6 bases, with 16 bases separating them. Per germline, CDR1 SNHLY and CDR2 FYNNEI. This CDR3 is 14 amino acids long. CDR3 in amino acids: CASSATGTRGEQYF. For the CDR3, the DNA is TGTGCCAGCAGTGCAACAGGGACAAGGGGCGAGCAGTACTTC.

This rearrangement joins TRBV10-3 to TRBJ2-7; TRBD1 matches 9 bases. CDR3 size: 14 residues. Germline CDR1 reads ENHRY; CDR2 reads SYGVKD. V lost 2 bases and J lost 3; bases outside the gene matches: 2. CDR3 sequence (DNA): TGTGCCATCAGTGAGGGGACAGGGTTCTACGAGCAGTACTTC. Its translation: CAISEGTGFYEQYF.

This clonotype was picked up many times. The chain carries TRBV7-2 and TRBJ2-2; 7 positions match TRBD2. There are 17 residues in the CDR3. The germline V gene has CDR1 SGHTA and CDR2 FQGNSA. Trimming at V came to 5 bases and at J to 0 bases, leaving 9 bases not matched to a gene. CDR3 DNA sequence: TGTGCCAGCAGCCTACTCCCGGGGGGATCGAACACCGGGGAGCTGTTTTTT. Its translation is CASSLLPGGSNTGELFF. The variable domain in full, with the rest retrieved from reference TRBV7-2 and TRBJ2-2, is GAGVSQSPSNKVTEKGKDVELRCDPISGHTALYWYRQSLGQGLEFLIYFQGNSAPDKSGLPSDRFSAERTGGSVSTLTIQRTQQEDSAVYLCASSLLPGGSNTGELFFGEGSRLTVL.

This clonotype was observed a few times. The V gene is TRBV28, the J gene TRBJ2-7; 10 nucleotides align to TRBD2. CDR1 and CDR2 from the germline V gene are MDHEN and SYDVKM. The CDR3 length is 17 residues. V dropped 7 bases and J dropped 7; count of bases not matched to a gene: 19. CDR3 in amino acids: CASTPAWSSGGAREQYF. In DNA, the CDR3 is TGTGCCAGCACCCCAGCCTGGTCCAGCGGGGGGGCGAGAGAGCAGTACTTC.

The chain combines TRBV20-1 with TRBJ2-7; D perhaps matches TRBD1 (6 bases). Trimming pared 6 bases from V and 3 bases from J, leaving 18 bases between. Germline loops: CDR1 DFQATT, CDR2 SNEGSKA (reference sequence). There are 14 residues in the CDR3. CDR3 amino acids: CSATAATGSYEQYF. The CDR3 nucleotides are TGCAGTGCCACGGCGGCCACAGGGAGCTACGAGCAGTACTTC.

J is TRBJ2-7 and V is TRBV27, with D tentatively TRBD2 (5 bases). Per germline, CDR1 MNHEY and CDR2 SMNVEV (reference sequence). The CDR3 is made up of 13 amino acids. V lost 2 bases to trimming and J lost 4 bases, with 9 bases between them. The CDR3: CASSLKTGYEQYF. The CDR3 DNA reads as TGTGCCAGCAGTTTAAAAACGGGGTACGAGCAGTACTTC.

This clonotype was counted many times. The chain links TRBV2 to TRBJ2-3; D call uncertain. The CDR3 is made up of 12 amino acids. Germline CDR1 SNHLY, CDR2 FYNNEI. Deletions cut 1 base from V and 4 bases from J, with 3 bases between. CDR3 DNA: TGTGCCAGCAGTGAAGGCGCAGATACGCAGTATTTT. Its protein is CASSEGADTQYF.

In this sample, this clonotype turned up a few times. The chain couples TRBV11-2 to TRBJ1-3, with unresolved D. Trimming left V 0 bases short and J 2 bases short, with 11 bases between. The V gene's germline CDR1 is SGHAT and CDR2 FQNNGV. CDR3 length: 16 residues. The CDR3 nucleotides read TGTGCCAGCAGCTTAGATCCCCTACCCCCTGGAAACACCATATATTTT. Its protein product is CASSLDPLPPGNTIYF.